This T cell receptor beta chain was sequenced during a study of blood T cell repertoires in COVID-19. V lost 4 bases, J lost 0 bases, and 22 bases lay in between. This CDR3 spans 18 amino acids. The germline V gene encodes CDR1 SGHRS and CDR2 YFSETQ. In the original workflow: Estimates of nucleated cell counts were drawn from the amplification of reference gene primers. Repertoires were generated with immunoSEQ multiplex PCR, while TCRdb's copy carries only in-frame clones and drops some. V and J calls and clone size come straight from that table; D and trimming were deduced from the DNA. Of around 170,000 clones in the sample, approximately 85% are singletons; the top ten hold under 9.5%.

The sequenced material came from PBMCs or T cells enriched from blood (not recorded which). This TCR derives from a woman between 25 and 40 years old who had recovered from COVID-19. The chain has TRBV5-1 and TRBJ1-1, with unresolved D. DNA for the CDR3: TGCGCCAGCAGCCACGACATCACGGCCACCCGTTTGAACACTGAAGCTTTCTTT. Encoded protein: CASSHDITATRLNTEAFF.